Presented here are 32 T cell receptor beta chains from one specimen sequenced in a study of blood T cell repertoires in COVID-19. Method: immunoSEQ multiplex PCR; TCRdb's copy keeps in-frame clones and lacks some. The sample includes 100,000 or so clones, 88% of them seen just once. The sample comprised peripheral blood. Every receptor here comes from a woman aged 60-75 years with acute or convalescent COVID-19.

This clone was observed a few times. The rearrangement uses TRBV2 and TRBJ1-2; D possibly corresponds to TRBD1 (5 bases). Germline lookup yields CDR1 SNHLY and CDR2 FYNNEI. Trimming left V 4 bases short and J 2 bases short, with 17 bases between. The CDR3 has 16 amino acids. The CDR3 DNA sequence: TGTGCCAGCAGTGCATTTGGAAGGGGCCAAAACTATGGCTACACCTTC. Its protein is CASSAFGRGQNYGYTF.

The chain uses TRBV10-3 and TRBJ1-3; D is possibly TRBD1 (5 bases). Germline V gene sequence: CDR1 ENHRY, CDR2 SYGVKD. CDR3 size: 13 residues. V lost 8 bases and J 3 bases, leaving 11 bases between the germline ends. CDR3 protein: CAIAGNLGNTIYF. As DNA, the CDR3 is TGTGCCATCGCAGGGAATCTTGGAAACACCATATATTTT.

This clone has a handful of counts. This chain connects TRBV6-2 or TRBV6-3 to TRBJ2-7; 13 nucleotides line up with TRBD2. The CDR3 loop spans 16 amino acids. The germline V gene encodes CDR1 MNHEY and CDR2 SVGEGT. Trimming cost V 2 bases and J 4 bases; bases outside gene matches: 5. The chain's CDR3 is CASSYGTSGTRYEQYV. In nucleotides, the CDR3 is TGTGCCAGCAGTTACGGGACTAGCGGGACGAGGTACGAGCAGTACGTC.

The V gene is TRBV5-4, the J gene TRBJ1-2, with TRBD1 matching over 8 bases. Losses at the gene ends were 4 bases for V and 7 bases for J; bases not matched to a gene: 12. From germline, CDR1 is SGHNT and CDR2 YYREEE (reference sequence). The CDR3 contains 15 residues. The CDR3 DNA reads as TGTGCCAGCAGCCCCCACATGGACAGGGATGGTGGCTACACCTTC. Translating it yields CASSPHMDRDGGYTF.

J is TRBJ1-4 and V is TRBV7-8; D might be TRBD1 (6 bases). Trimming pared 2 bases from V and 0 bases from J, leaving 10 bases between. The CDR3 spans 16 residues. In germline, CDR1 is SGHVS, CDR2 FQNEAQ. This chain's CDR3 is CASSLRTVATNEKLFF. The CDR3 DNA follows: TGTGCCAGCAGCTTACGGACAGTTGCAACTAATGAAAAACTGTTTTTT.

This clone appeared a single time. The chain recombines TRBV28 with TRBJ2-1; possible D gene TRBD1, 6 bases. The CDR3 covers 15 residues. The germline CDR1 and CDR2 sequences are MDHEN and SYDVKM. V lost 3 bases and J 4 bases, leaving 13 bases between the germline ends. The CDR3 nucleotides read TGTGCCAGCAGTTTGCTGGGGGCCTCATACAATGAGCAGTTCTTC. Protein product: CASSLLGASYNEQFF. The entire variable domain, with the rest obtained from reference TRBV28 and TRBJ2-1, is as follows: DVKVTQSSRYLVKRTGEKVFLECVQDMDHENMFWYRQDPGLGLRLIYFSYDVKMKEKGDIPEGYSVSREKKERFSLILESASTNQTSMYLCASSLLGASYNEQFFGPGTRLTVL.

This chain links TRBV18 with TRBJ1-2; a weak D match, TRBD1 (5 bases). The germline V gene encodes CDR1 KGHSH and CDR2 LQKENI. This CDR3 comprises 15 residues. Deletions cut 4 bases from V and 3 bases from J, with 15 bases between. CDR3 sequence reads: CASSLQGVNDYGYTF. CDR3 DNA sequence: TGTGCCAGCTCACTCCAGGGTGTAAATGACTATGGCTACACCTTC.

This clone has more than one count but fewer than ten. This sequence joins TRBV7-8 and TRBJ1-1, with D unresolved. Trimming cost V 5 bases and J 3 bases, with 13 bases left between them. Germline V gene sequence: CDR1 SGHVS, CDR2 FQNEAQ. CDR3 length: 14 amino acids. This chain's CDR3 is CASSAVSSDTEAFF. The CDR3 nucleotides are TGTGCCAGCAGCGCTGTCTCATCGGACACTGAAGCTTTCTTT.

CDR3 DNA: TGTGCCAGCAGCTCAGGGACAGGGGATTCAGATACGCAGTATTTT. Its translation is CASSSGTGDSDTQYF. This rearrangement joins TRBV7-9 to TRBJ2-3, with 10 positions matching TRBD1. The CDR3 has 15 amino acids. After removal of 4 bases from V and 4 bases from J, the junction contained 5 bases not matched to a gene. CDR1 and CDR2 from the germline V gene are SEHNR and FQNEAQ (reference sequence).

This chain links TRBV7-8 with TRBJ2-5; 10 positions match TRBD2. Per the germline V gene, CDR1 is SGHVS and CDR2 is FQNEAQ. The CDR3 totals 15 residues. V shed 5 bases and J 4 bases; nucleotides not matched to a gene: 7. This CDR3 reads CASSRGGLARETQYF. The CDR3 nucleotides read TGTGCCAGCAGCCGAGGGGGACTAGCGCGAGAGACCCAGTACTTC.

The J gene is TRBJ2-3, the V gene TRBV5-1; D is possibly TRBD2 (5 bases). V was shortened by 4 bases and J by 5 bases, with 20 bases between the two germline ends. The CDR3 is made up of 16 amino acids. Germline loops: CDR1 SGHRS, CDR2 YFSETQ. The CDR3 DNA reads as TGCGCCAGCAGCCTCCAGCCGGGAAAGAGAATAGATACGCAGTATTTT. Translation gives CASSLQPGKRIDTQYF.

CDR3 protein: CASPSSSGNTIYF. CDR3 nucleotides: TGTGCCAGTCCTTCGAGCTCTGGAAACACCATATATTTT. This sequence joins TRBV30 and TRBJ1-3; D not resolved. The CDR3 contains 13 residues. Germline lookup yields CDR1 GTSNPN and CDR2 SVGIG (reference sequence). The V end was cut by 8 bases, the J end by 0 bases, with 11 bases between.

V gene TRBV27 combines with J gene TRBJ2-3; 7 bases line up with TRBD1. This CDR3 region has 15 residues. J was trimmed by 1 base and V by 3 bases; bases with no gene match: 4. The V gene's germline CDR1 is MNHEY and CDR2 SMNVEV (reference sequence). The DNA for the CDR3 is TGTGCCAGCAGTTTTTTTACAGGGGGCACAGATACGCAGTATTTT. This codes for CASSFFTGGTDTQYF.

V usage is TRBV6-1 and J usage is TRBJ2-7; 7 nucleotides match TRBD1. CDR3 length: 14 residues. The V gene's germline CDR1 is MNHNS and CDR2 SASEGT. V shed 1 base, J shed 4 bases, and the junction held 4 bases outside the gene matches. For the CDR3, the DNA is TGTGCCAGCAGTGAAGGGGACAGTCTTTACGAGCAGTACGTC. It encodes CASSEGDSLYEQYV.

This clone was detected only a few times. The J gene is TRBJ1-4, the V gene TRBV19; D remains ambiguous. Trimming removed 8 bases at V and 12 bases at J, with 19 bases between. Looked up from germline, CDR1 is LNHDA and CDR2 is SQIVND (reference sequence). CDR3 length: 13 amino acids. The CDR3 sequence is CASSLRGSGELFF. Here the CDR3 DNA reads TGTGCCAGTTCCCTTCGAGGGAGTGGTGAACTGTTTTTT.

The chain combines TRBV28 with TRBJ2-7; possible D gene TRBD1, 6 bases. V was trimmed by 10 bases and J by 3 bases, leaving 16 bases between them. The CDR3 runs to 13 residues. CDR1 is MDHEN and CDR2 is SYDVKM in the germline V gene. Here the CDR3 reads CATEPGQSYEQYF. CDR3 bases: TGTGCCACCGAACCGGGACAAAGCTACGAGCAGTACTTC. The variable domain in full, completed from reference TRBV28 and TRBJ2-7, reads DVKVTQSSRYLVKRTGEKVFLECVQDMDHENMFWYRQDPGLGLRLIYFSYDVKMKEKGDIPEGYSVSREKKERFSLILESASTNQTSMYLCATEPGQSYEQYFGPGTRLTVT.

This chain links TRBV11-2 with TRBJ2-5; 10 bases align to TRBD1. V shed 5 bases and J 1 base; nucleotides not matched to a gene: 13. CDR1 is SGHAT and CDR2 is FQNNGV in the germline V gene. This CDR3 has 18 residues. CDR3 DNA: TGTGCCAGCAGCATCCGACAGGGGGCCTCATACCTCCAAGAGACCCAGTACTTC. It is translated as CASSIRQGASYLQETQYF.

The chain couples TRBV10-3 to TRBJ2-7; TRBD1 matches 10 bases. Germline CDR1 reads ENHRY; CDR2 reads SYGVKD. V gave up 3 bases and J gave up 6 bases; unmatched junction bases: 8. This CDR3 has 15 residues. The CDR3 DNA reads TGTGCCATCAGTGATCCCGGACAGGGGGTTATCGAGCAGTACGTC. Its protein product is CAISDPGQGVIEQYV.

V gene TRBV6-5 combines with J gene TRBJ2-7; maybe TRBD2 (5 bases). Germline V gene sequence: CDR1 MNHEY, CDR2 SVGAGI. The CDR3 runs 14 residues. Trimming removed 2 bases from V and 0 bases from J, with 8 bases in between. CDR3 DNA sequence: TGTGCCAGCAGTTACCGGGATCGCTCCTACGAGCAGTACTTC. Its protein product is CASSYRDRSYEQYF.

The chain recombines TRBV6-5 with TRBJ1-4, with D unresolved. Trimming took off 5 bases at V and 8 bases at J, with 15 bases between the two ends. This CDR3 region has 14 residues. Germline CDR1 and CDR2: MNHEY and SVGAGI. The CDR3 nucleotides read TGTGCCAGCAGTCCAACCCGAGGGATGGAAAAACTGTTTTTT. Encoded protein: CASSPTRGMEKLFF.

This chain links TRBV6-5 with TRBJ2-7; a possible D gene is TRBD1 (5 bases). Trimming took off 0 bases at V and 0 bases at J, with 12 bases between the two ends. Germline V gene data show CDR1 as MNHEY and CDR2 as SVGAGI. The CDR3 totals 16 residues. The CDR3 sequence: CASSYSLRGSSYEQYF. DNA for the CDR3: TGTGCCAGCAGTTACTCATTAAGGGGTTCCTCCTACGAGCAGTACTTC.

The chain uses TRBV11-3 and TRBJ2-5, with unresolved D. Trimming cost V 5 bases and J 3 bases, with 4 bases left between them. The CDR3 extends over 11 amino acids. Germline CDR1 and CDR2: SGHNT and YENEEA. This chain's CDR3 is CASSVKETQYF. The CDR3 DNA follows: TGTGCCAGCAGCGTAAAAGAGACCCAGTACTTC.

As regards this clone: The same CDR3 arises from other DNA sequences in this sample as well. V is TRBV5-1 and J is TRBJ2-1; no reliable D call. The germline V gene has CDR1 SGHRS and CDR2 YFSETQ. The length of the CDR3 is 14 residues. V lost 0 bases, J lost 0 bases, and 4 bases lay in between. CDR3 residues: CASSLESSYNEQFF. The CDR3 bases are TGCGCCAGCAGCTTGGAGAGCTCCTACAATGAGCAGTTCTTC.

The V and J genes are TRBV12-1 and TRBJ2-7; the table's D gene call, TRBD2, was not cross checked with the DNA. TRBV12-1 is a recognized pseudogene. The CDR3 spans 15 residues. The CDR3 region is CASIPHSGSGYEQYV. DNA for the CDR3: TGTGCCAGCATACCCCATAGCGGGAGCGGGTACGAGCAGTACGTC.

V is TRBV7-3 and J is TRBJ1-2; 7 nucleotides agree with TRBD1. The CDR3 has 13 residues. V trimming: 2 bases; J trimming: 6 bases; junction bases outside the gene matches: 3. Per germline, CDR1 SGHTA and CDR2 FQGTGA. In nucleotides, the CDR3 is TGTGCCAGCAGCTTACAGGGGGTCGATGGCTACACCTTC. This gives the protein CASSLQGVDGYTF. The entire variable domain, with the rest obtained from reference TRBV7-3 and TRBJ1-2, is as follows: GAGVSQTPSNKVTEKGKYVELRCDPISGHTALYWYRQSLGQGPEFLIYFQGTGAADDSGLPNDRFFAVRPEGSVSTLKIQRTERGDSAVYLCASSLQGVDGYTFGSGTRLTVV.

This clone has just one count. The chain joins TRBV11-1 to TRBJ2-7; 14 bases map to TRBD2. Germline-derived CDR1 and CDR2 are SGHAT and FQDESV (reference sequence). V was pared by 3 bases and J by 6 bases, with 7 bases of the junction left unmatched. The CDR3 is 16 residues long. The CDR3 coding sequence is TGTGCCAGCAGCTTGGTACCCGGGACTAGCGGGGGCGAGCAGTACTTC. This gives the protein CASSLVPGTSGGEQYF.

The rearrangement joins TRBV27 to TRBJ2-7, with a possible D match to TRBD2 (5 bases). This CDR3 region has 15 residues. The V gene lost 5 bases and the J gene lost 2 bases, with 16 bases spanning the gap. The germline V gene has CDR1 MNHEY and CDR2 SMNVEV (reference sequence). The CDR3 protein is CASSRGDYSAYEQYF. The CDR3, as DNA: TGTGCCAGCAGTCGGGGAGACTACTCAGCCTACGAGCAGTACTTC.

The chain carries TRBV27 and TRBJ1-1; 7 bases map to TRBD1. The CDR3 is 16 residues long. The germline CDR1 and CDR2 sequences are MNHEY and SMNVEV (reference sequence). J was trimmed by 4 bases and V by 0 bases; bases with no gene match: 8. This chain's CDR3 is CASSLSPPTGTTEAFF. The CDR3 DNA follows: TGTGCCAGCAGTTTATCGCCCCCGACAGGGACCACTGAAGCTTTCTTT.

This clone was found once. V and J are TRBV7-2 and TRBJ2-1; a possible D gene is TRBD2 (6 bases). The CDR3 covers 13 residues. Between the trimmed V and J ends, which lost 5 bases and 6 bases, there was a span of 11 bases. Germline CDR1 SGHTA, CDR2 FQGNSA. CDR3 amino acids: CASSGRSRNEQFF. CDR3 DNA sequence: TGTGCCAGCAGCGGGAGGAGTCGCAATGAGCAGTTCTTC.

This chain joins TRBV19 and TRBJ2-3; D unclear. Trimming removed 0 bases at V and 3 bases at J, with 19 bases between. From germline, CDR1 is LNHDA and CDR2 SQIVND (reference sequence). The CDR3 consists of 18 residues. CDR3 in amino acids: CASSIDPQRGVRTDTQYF. DNA for the CDR3: TGTGCCAGTAGTATAGATCCCCAGAGAGGAGTAAGGACAGATACGCAGTATTTT.

The chain joins TRBV5-1 to TRBJ2-3, with TRBD1 matching over 9 bases. Per the germline V gene, CDR1 is SGHRS and CDR2 is YFSETQ. V dropped 2 bases and J dropped 6; count of bases not matched to a gene: 7. The CDR3 extends over 15 amino acids. CDR3 DNA: TGCGCCAGCAGCTTACAGGGGGCTGGGTTGGATACGCAGTATTTT. Translation gives CASSLQGAGLDTQYF.

The V and J genes are TRBV4-2 and TRBJ2-1, with 10 bases matching TRBD2. CDR1 is LGHNA, CDR2 YNFKEQ, per germline. This CDR3 contains 15 residues. Trimming removed 2 bases from V and 7 bases from J; junction bases left unmatched: 5. CDR3 sequence (DNA): TGTGCCAGCAGCCAATTAGCGGGAGGATATAATGAGCAGTTCTTC. Its translation: CASSQLAGGYNEQFF.